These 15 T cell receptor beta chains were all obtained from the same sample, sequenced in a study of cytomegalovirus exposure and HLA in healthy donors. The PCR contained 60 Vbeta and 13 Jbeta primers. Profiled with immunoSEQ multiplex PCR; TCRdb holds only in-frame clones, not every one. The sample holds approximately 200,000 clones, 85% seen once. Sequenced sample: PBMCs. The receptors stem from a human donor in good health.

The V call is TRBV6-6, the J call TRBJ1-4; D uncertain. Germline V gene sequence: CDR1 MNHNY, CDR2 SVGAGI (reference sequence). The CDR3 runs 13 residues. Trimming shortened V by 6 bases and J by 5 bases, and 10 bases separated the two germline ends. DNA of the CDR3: TGTGCCAGCAGGGTACGGGAGAATGAAAAACTGTTTTTT. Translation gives CASRVRENEKLFF.

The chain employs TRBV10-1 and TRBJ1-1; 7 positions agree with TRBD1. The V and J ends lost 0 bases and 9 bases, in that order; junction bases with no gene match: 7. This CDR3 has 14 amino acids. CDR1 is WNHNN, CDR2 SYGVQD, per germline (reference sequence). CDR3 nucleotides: TGCGCCAGCAGTGAGTCCCCCCTGACAGGGAAAGCTTTCTTT. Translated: CASSESPLTGKAFF.

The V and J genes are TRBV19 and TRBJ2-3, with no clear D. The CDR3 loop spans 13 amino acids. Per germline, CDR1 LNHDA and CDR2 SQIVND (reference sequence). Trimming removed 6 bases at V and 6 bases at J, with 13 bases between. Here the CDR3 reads CASRAQSTDTQYF. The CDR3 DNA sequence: TGTGCCAGTAGGGCTCAATCAACCGATACGCAGTATTTT.

The CDR3 spells CASSLRQGNQPQHF. The DNA of the CDR3 is TGTGCCAGCAGCTTAAGACAGGGCAATCAGCCCCAGCATTTT. V is TRBV13 and J is TRBJ1-5, with D possibly being TRBD1 (6 bases). CDR3 size: 14 residues. Trimming stripped 2 bases from V and 2 bases from J, with 7 bases between. Germline CDR1 is PRHDT and CDR2 is FYEKMQ (reference sequence).

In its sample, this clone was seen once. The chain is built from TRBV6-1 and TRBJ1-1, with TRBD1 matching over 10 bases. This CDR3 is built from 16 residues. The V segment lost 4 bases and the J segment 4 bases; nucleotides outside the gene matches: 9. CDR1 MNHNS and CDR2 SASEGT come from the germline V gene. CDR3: CASSAPTGGLLTEAFF. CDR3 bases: TGTGCCAGCAGTGCCCCGACAGGGGGCCTCCTCACTGAAGCTTTCTTT.

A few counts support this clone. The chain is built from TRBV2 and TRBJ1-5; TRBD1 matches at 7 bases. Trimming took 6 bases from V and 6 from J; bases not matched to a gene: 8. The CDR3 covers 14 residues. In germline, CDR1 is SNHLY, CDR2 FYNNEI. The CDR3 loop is CASRRTGEAQPQHF. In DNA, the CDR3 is TGTGCCAGCAGGCGCACAGGGGAGGCTCAGCCCCAGCATTTT.

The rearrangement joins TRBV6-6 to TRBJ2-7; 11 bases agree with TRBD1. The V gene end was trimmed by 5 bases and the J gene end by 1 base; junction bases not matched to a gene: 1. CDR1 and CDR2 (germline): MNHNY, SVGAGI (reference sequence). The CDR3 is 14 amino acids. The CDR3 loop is CASSGTGGSYEQYF. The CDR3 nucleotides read TGTGCCAGCAGTGGGACAGGGGGATCCTACGAGCAGTACTTC.

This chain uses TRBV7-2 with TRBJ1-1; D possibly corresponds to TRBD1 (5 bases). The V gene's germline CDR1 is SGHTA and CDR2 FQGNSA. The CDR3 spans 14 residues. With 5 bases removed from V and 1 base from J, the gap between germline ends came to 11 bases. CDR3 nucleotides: TGTGCCAGCAGCCCAGGGTGGGCGAACACTGAAGCTTTCTTT. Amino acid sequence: CASSPGWANTEAFF.

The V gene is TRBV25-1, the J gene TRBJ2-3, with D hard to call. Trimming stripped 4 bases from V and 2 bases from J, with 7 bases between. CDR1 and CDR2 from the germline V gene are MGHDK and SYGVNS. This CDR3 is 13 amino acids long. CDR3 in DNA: TGTGCCAGCAGTGTTCAGGACACAGATACGCAGTATTTT. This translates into CASSVQDTDTQYF. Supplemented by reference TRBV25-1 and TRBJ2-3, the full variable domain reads EADIYQTPRYLVIGTGKKITLECSQTMGHDKMYWYQQDPGMELHLIHYSYGVNSTEKGDLSSESTVSRIRTEHFPLTLESARPSHTSQYLCASSVQDTDTQYFGPGTRLTVL.

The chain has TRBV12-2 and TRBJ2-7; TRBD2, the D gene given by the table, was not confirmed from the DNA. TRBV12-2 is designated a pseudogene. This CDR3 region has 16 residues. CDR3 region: CASRLGWPRKNYAEYF. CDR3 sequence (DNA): TGTGCAAGTCGCTTAGGATGGCCCCGGAAGAACTACGCGGAGTACTTC.

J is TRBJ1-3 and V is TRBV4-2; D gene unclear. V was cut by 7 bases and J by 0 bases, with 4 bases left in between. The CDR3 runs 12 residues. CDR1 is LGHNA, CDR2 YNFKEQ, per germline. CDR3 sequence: CASTSSGNTIYF. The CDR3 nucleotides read TGTGCCAGCACGAGCTCTGGAAACACCATATATTTT.

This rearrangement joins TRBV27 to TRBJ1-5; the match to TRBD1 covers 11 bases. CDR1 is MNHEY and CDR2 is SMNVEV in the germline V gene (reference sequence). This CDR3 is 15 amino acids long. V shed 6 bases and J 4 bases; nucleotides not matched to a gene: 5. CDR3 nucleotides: TGTGCCAGCAGACGGACAGGGGGCGCAAATCAGCCCCAGCATTTT. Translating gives CASRRTGGANQPQHF.

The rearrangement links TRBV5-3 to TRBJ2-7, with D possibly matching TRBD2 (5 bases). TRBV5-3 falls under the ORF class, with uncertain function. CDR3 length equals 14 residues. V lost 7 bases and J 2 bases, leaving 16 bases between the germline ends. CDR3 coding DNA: TGTGCCAGATCGGCGGGTCCCCATACCTACGAGCAGTACTTC. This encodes CARSAGPHTYEQYF.

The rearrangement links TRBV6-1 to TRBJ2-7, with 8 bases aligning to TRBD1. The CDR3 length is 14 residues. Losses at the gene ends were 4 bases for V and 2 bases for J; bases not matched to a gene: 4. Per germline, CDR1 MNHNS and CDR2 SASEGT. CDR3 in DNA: TGTGCCAGCAGTGCGGCACAGGGGGCCTACGAGCAGTACTTC. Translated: CASSAAQGAYEQYF.

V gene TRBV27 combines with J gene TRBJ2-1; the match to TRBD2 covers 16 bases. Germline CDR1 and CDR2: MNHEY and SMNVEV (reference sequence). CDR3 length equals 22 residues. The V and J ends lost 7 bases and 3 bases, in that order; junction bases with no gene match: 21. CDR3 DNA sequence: TGTGCCAGCACCCCACAAGGCCCCGCCGGGACTAGCGGGAGGGGGGACTACAATGAGCAGTTCTTC. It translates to CASTPQGPAGTSGRGDYNEQFF.